This TCR beta chain is drawn from a study of shared T cell receptors in the human thymus (dated by TCRdb to the early 2020s). Describing the broader study: The study investigated the way shared, self-reactive T-cell receptor alpha chains are produced in the human thymus.

This clone appeared once. Its recognized antigen is unknown. Base qualities are not at hand, and no much larger clone is one base apart. V was cut back by 1 base and J by 0 bases, leaving a gap of 7 bases between them. From the cysteine up to the phenylalanine, the CDR3 has a length of 14 residues. Solely the CDR3 DNA is kept, with 42 bases framed from the first base. The germline V gene specifies LGHNA as CDR1 and YSLEER as CDR2. The library was prepared using the immunoSEQ multiplex PCR assay. TCRdb obtained this table from immuneACCESS and retained in-frame rearrangements with V and J assigned. These tables miss some clones; where compared with another copy, unresolved V genes account for less than half of the shortfall, and the remainder is unexplained. The sample table contains about 660,000 clones; only one count was recorded for 70% to 90% of them. In total, the top ten clones hold about 0.01% of the sample.

The same data also went into a second study, on human thymus T cells. That second publication adds: Donors were immunologically healthy infants undergoing open corrective cardiac surgery for congenital heart defects in Finland. Thymus tissue was obtained as surgical resects removed during corrective cardiac surgery. V and J gene segment usage appeared biased in both thymic and peripheral blood repertoires. The related research reported highly overlapping thymic TCR repertoires among unrelated individuals. The study described the TCR alpha and beta repertoires in under ten infant thymus samples and four matching peripheral blood samples. The infant donors were roughly 7 to 250 days old, and the cohort included five to seven males and two females. Thymocytes were mechanically released from the tissue and were stored as pellets of about 8.5-31 million cells at -70 degrees C. Genomic DNA was extracted from frozen cell pellets with a QIAsymphony instrument. The immunoSEQ multiplex PCR assay was used to amplify the TCRB and TCRAD loci from a standardized amount of quality-controlled genomic DNA. The amplicons spanned the V(D)J region and were long enough to cover the CDR3 and allow V and J genes to be identified. The commercial immunoSEQ service was used to sequence amplicons on an Illumina platform. Primer bias and sequencing errors were corrected using previously described methods, and TCRAD and TCRB definitions followed the IMGT database. Analysis of the repertoires was done with immunoSEQ Analyzer 3.0 and VDJTools and included basic statistics, V/J segment usage, diversity estimates, rarefaction and pairwise overlap. To estimate diversity, the Chao1, ChaoE, Efron-Thisted, Shannon and inverse Simpson indices were applied, and diversity was also estimated on datasets down-sampled to the smallest sample. For repertoire overlap, CDR3 nucleotide sequence, V gene and J gene had to match strictly, and clustering was done by Jaccard-based multidimensional scaling. On average, approximately 800,000 unique TCRB clonotypes were obtained from thymus samples, compared with about 84,000 from blood samples.

Recombination linked TRBV4-3 to TRBJ2-7; a tentative D call is TRBD2 (5 bases match). Input material: thymocytes. The source of this sequence is a boy under two years old with a congenital heart defect. Donor details come from another sample of the same person, matched by shared clones. The nucleotides are TGCGCCAGCAGCCAAGGACTAAGCTCCTACGAGCAGTACTTC. This sequence encodes CASSQGLSSYEQYF.